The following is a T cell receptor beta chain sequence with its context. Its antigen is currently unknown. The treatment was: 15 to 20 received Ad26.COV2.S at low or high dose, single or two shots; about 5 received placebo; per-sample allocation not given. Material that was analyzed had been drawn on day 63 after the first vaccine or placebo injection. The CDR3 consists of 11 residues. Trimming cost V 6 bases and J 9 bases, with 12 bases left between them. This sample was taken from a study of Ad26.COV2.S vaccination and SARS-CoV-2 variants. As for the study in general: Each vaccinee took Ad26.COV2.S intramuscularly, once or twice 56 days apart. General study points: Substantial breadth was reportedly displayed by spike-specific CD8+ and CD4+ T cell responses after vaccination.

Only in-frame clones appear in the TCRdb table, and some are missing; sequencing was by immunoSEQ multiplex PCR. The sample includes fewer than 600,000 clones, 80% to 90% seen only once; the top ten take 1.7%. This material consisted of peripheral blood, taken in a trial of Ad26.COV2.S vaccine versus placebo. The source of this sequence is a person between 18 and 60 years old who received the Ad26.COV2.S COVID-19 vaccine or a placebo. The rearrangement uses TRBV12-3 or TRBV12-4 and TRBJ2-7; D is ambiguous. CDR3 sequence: CASSNPGRQYF. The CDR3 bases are TGTGCCAGCAGCAATCCGGGTCGGCAGTACTTC.